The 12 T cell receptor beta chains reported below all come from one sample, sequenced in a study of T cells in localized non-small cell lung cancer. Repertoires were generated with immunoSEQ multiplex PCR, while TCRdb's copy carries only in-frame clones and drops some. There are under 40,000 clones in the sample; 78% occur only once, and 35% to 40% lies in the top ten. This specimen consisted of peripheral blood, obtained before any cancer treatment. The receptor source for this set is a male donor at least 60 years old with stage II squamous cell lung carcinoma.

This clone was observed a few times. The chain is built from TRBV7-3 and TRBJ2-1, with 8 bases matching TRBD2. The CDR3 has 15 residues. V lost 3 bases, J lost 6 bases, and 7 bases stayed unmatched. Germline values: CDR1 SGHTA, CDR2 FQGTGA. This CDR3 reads CASSFLAGSLNEQFF. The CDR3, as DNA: TGTGCCAGCAGCTTCTTAGCGGGGAGCCTCAATGAGCAGTTCTTC.

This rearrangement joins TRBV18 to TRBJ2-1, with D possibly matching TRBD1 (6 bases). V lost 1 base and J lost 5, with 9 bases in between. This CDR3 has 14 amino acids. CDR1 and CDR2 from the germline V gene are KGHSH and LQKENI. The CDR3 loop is CASSPRGPDNEQFF. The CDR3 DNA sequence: TGTGCCAGCTCACCACGGGGGCCCGACAATGAGCAGTTCTTC.

The CDR3 nucleotides read TGTGCCAGCAGCGCAGGACCAAAAGGGGCCCAGTACTTC. It yields the protein CASSAGPKGAQYF. This chain connects TRBV9 to TRBJ2-5; D may be TRBD1 (5 bases). The CDR3 consists of 13 residues. V shed 3 bases and J shed 9 bases, with 15 bases lying between them. Germline-derived CDR1 and CDR2 are SGDLS and YYNGEE.

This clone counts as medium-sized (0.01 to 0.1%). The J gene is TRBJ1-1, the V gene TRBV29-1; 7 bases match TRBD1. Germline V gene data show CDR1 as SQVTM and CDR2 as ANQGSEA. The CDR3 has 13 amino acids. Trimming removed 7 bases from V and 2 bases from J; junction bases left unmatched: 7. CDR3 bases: TGCAGCGCCGAGGGACAGCCTAACACTGAAGCTTTCTTT. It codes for CSAEGQPNTEAFF.

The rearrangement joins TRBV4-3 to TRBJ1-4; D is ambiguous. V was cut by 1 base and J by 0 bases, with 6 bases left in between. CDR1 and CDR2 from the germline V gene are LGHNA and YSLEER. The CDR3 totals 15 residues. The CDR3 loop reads CASSQAYATNEKLFF. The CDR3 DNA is TGCGCCAGCAGCCAAGCCTACGCAACTAATGAAAAACTGTTTTTT.

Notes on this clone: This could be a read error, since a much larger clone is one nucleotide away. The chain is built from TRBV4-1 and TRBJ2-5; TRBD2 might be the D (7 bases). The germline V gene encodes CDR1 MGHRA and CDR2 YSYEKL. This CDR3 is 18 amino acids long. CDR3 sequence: CASSHKKAGREGEEAQYF. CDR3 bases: TGCGCCAGCAGCCACAAAAAAGCGGGGAGGGAGGGGGAAGAGGCCCAGTACTTC.

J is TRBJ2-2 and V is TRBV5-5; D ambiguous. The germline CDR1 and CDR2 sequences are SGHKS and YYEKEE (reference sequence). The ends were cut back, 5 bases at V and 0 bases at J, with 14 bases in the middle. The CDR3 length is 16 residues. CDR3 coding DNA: TGTGCCAGCAGGTCAGTCGGCGCCCCGAACACCGGGGAGCTGTTTTTT. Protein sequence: CASRSVGAPNTGELFF.

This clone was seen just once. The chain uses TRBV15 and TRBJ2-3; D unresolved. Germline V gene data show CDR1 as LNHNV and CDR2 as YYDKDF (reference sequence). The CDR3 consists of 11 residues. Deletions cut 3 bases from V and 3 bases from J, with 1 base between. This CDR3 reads CATSRTDTQYF. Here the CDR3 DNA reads TGTGCCACCAGCAGGACAGATACGCAGTATTTT.

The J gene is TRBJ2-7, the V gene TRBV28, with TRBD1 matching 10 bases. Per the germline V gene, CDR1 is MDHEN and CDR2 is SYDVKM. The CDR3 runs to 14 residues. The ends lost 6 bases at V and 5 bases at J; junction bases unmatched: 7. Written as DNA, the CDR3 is TGTGCCAGCAGGTCCGGGACAGGGGACAACGAGCAGTACTTC. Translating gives CASRSGTGDNEQYF.

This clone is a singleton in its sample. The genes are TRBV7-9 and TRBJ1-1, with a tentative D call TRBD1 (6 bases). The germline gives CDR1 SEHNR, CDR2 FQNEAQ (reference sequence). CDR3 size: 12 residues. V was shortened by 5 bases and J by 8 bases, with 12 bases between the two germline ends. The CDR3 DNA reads TGTGCCAGCAGCCCGGGACACATAGAAGCTTTCTTT. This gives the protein CASSPGHIEAFF.

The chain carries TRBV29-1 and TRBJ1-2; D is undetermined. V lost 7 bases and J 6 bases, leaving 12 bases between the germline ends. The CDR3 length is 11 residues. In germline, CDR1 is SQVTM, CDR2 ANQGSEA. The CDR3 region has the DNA TGCAGCGGCCAGGACGGAAATGGCTACACCTTC. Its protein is CSGQDGNGYTF.

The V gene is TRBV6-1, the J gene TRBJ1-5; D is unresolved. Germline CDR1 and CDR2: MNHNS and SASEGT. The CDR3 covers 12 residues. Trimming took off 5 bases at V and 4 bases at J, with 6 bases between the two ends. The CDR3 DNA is TGTGCCAGCAGTTCCGGGAATCAGCCCCAGCATTTT. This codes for CASSSGNQPQHF.